A single sample is the source of the 22 T cell receptor beta chains below, sequenced in a study of blood T cell repertoires in COVID-19. Assay used: immunoSEQ multiplex PCR; TCRdb lists only in-frame clones, some missing. Among 75,000 to 95,000 clones listed, around 85% were seen once. Sequencing was performed on peripheral blood. These receptors originate from a man of 80 years or more with active or convalescent COVID-19.

The J gene is TRBJ2-2, the V gene TRBV11-2; tentatively, D is TRBD2 (6 bases). The CDR3 sequence is 16 residues long. Germline V lookup: CDR1 SGHAT, CDR2 FQNNGV. The ends were cut back, 4 bases at V and 4 bases at J, with 16 bases in the middle. The CDR3 loop reads CASSSRVDSGTGELFF. The CDR3 DNA is TGTGCCAGCAGCTCCCGGGTAGATAGCGGCACCGGGGAGCTGTTTTTT.

The chain has TRBV3-1 (or the pseudogene TRBV3-2) and TRBJ1-6, with 8 positions matching TRBD1. Trimming cost V 5 bases and J 10 bases; bases outside gene matches: 10. Germline V gene lookup returns CDR1 LGHDT and CDR2 YNNKEL (reference sequence). This CDR3 region has 15 residues. CDR3: CASSTGQGRLSPLHF. CDR3 sequence (DNA): TGTGCCAGCAGCACCGGACAGGGAAGGTTATCACCCCTCCACTTT.

The rearrangement links TRBV20-1 to TRBJ1-1, with D hard to call. Per the germline V gene, CDR1 is DFQATT and CDR2 is SNEGSKA (reference sequence). V was cut by 3 bases and J by 8 bases, with 13 bases left in between. This CDR3 has 12 residues. CDR3 bases: TGCAGTGCTAGTACTTGGGGAGAAGAAGCTTTCTTT. This gives the protein CSASTWGEEAFF.

V gene TRBV19 combines with J gene TRBJ1-1; 7 bases are a match to TRBD1. The germline V gene encodes CDR1 LNHDA and CDR2 SQIVND (reference sequence). The CDR3 loop spans 13 amino acids. With 7 bases clipped from V and 2 bases from J, the junction kept 4 bases outside the gene matches. The CDR3 nucleotides read TGTGCCAGTAAAGACAGGGACAACACTGAAGCTTTCTTT. Translation: CASKDRDNTEAFF.

This clone was detected a few times. The chain uses TRBV6-5 and TRBJ1-1; D is unclear. The length of the CDR3 is 15 residues. The germline V gene has CDR1 MNHEY and CDR2 SVGAGI. Trimming cost V 6 bases and J 1 base, with 15 bases left between them. The CDR3 bases are TGTGCCAGCAGAACCTTGCGGGGTGGGAACACTGAAGCTTTCTTT. Protein product: CASRTLRGGNTEAFF.

About this clone: Other nucleotide sequences in the sample specify the same CDR3. The V and J genes are TRBV5-1 and TRBJ2-1, with 7 bases aligning to TRBD2. CDR1 is SGHRS and CDR2 is YFSETQ in the germline V gene. The CDR3 extends over 14 amino acids. J was trimmed by 3 bases and V by 4 bases; bases with no gene match: 4. As DNA, the CDR3 is TGCGCCAGCAGCCTGAGCGGGAACTACAATGAGCAGTTCTTC. It translates to CASSLSGNYNEQFF.

The rearrangement links TRBV5-5 to TRBJ2-4; D is perhaps TRBD2 (6 bases). V lost 4 bases and J lost 7, with 15 bases in between. This CDR3 spans 14 amino acids. Looked up from germline, CDR1 is SGHKS and CDR2 is YYEKEE (reference sequence). The DNA for the CDR3 is TGTGCCAGCAGCCTTTGGGAGGAAGGGAACATTCAGTACTTC. Encoded protein: CASSLWEEGNIQYF.

The rearrangement links TRBV11-2 to TRBJ1-5; TRBD1 matches at 9 bases. Germline V gene lookup returns CDR1 SGHAT and CDR2 FQNNGV. This CDR3 has 14 residues. V was clipped by 6 bases and J by 5 bases; unmatched bases: 5. The CDR3 loop reads CASSVTGGHQPQHF. The CDR3 nucleotides are TGTGCCAGCAGTGTTACAGGGGGCCATCAGCCCCAGCATTTT.

The chain carries TRBV21-1 and TRBJ2-7; the table names TRBD1, a call not compared with the DNA. TRBV21-1 is recorded as a pseudogene. This CDR3 has 15 amino acids. CDR3 region: CASSKGGQTDDEQYV. DNA of the CDR3: TGTGCCAGCAGCAAAGGTGGACAGACTGACGACGAGCAGTACGTC.

The genes are TRBV6-2 or TRBV6-3 and TRBJ1-2, with D tentatively TRBD1 (6 bases). V lost 4 bases and J lost 8, with 23 bases in between. Germline loops: CDR1 MNHEY, CDR2 SVGEGT. The CDR3 is made up of 16 amino acids. CDR3 DNA sequence: TGTGCCAGCAGTTTGACCCCTCAGTGGGGGGGCCCCGGCTACACCTTC. As protein: CASSLTPQWGGPGYTF.

The V and J genes are TRBV6-4 and TRBJ1-5; D remains unclear. The CDR3 is 14 amino acids. CDR1 MRHNA and CDR2 SNTAGT come from the germline V gene. V lost 3 bases and J 1 base, leaving 7 bases between the germline ends. The CDR3 nucleotides are TGTGCCAGCAGTGAGGCTCTGAGCAATCAGCCCCAGCATTTT. Amino acid sequence: CASSEALSNQPQHF.

The chain employs TRBV7-8 and TRBJ1-1, with D unresolved. The V end lost 3 bases, the J end lost 6 bases, and 14 bases lay between the germline ends. The CDR3 extends over 14 amino acids. Germline lookup yields CDR1 SGHVS and CDR2 FQNEAQ. CDR3 sequence reads: CASSLGGGHAEAFF. The DNA of the CDR3 is TGTGCCAGCAGCTTGGGAGGAGGCCACGCTGAAGCTTTCTTT.

This clone was detected many times. The CDR3 DNA follows: TGTGCCAGCAGCGTAGCCGGGGTCAATTCACCCCTCCACTTT. This gives the protein CASSVAGVNSPLHF. The rearrangement joins TRBV9 to TRBJ1-6; no clear D. The CDR3 covers 14 residues. V lost 0 bases, J lost 7 bases, and 8 bases lay in between. Germline V gene sequence: CDR1 SGDLS, CDR2 YYNGEE.

This clone was detected only once. This chain links TRBV3-1 (or the pseudogene TRBV3-2) with TRBJ1-2, with D perhaps matching TRBD1 (5 bases). The CDR3 sequence is 12 residues long. Germline-derived CDR1 and CDR2 are LGHDT and YNNKEL (reference sequence). Trimming stripped 4 bases from V and 8 bases from J, with 11 bases between. For the CDR3, the DNA is TGTGCCAGCAGCCGGACACTGGTGGGCTACACCTTC. As protein: CASSRTLVGYTF.

The V call is TRBV5-4, the J call TRBJ2-2; 14 nucleotides agree with TRBD2. This CDR3 is built from 19 residues. Germline V gene data show CDR1 as SGHNT and CDR2 as YYREEE (reference sequence). V dropped 3 bases and J dropped 2; count of bases not matched to a gene: 9. The CDR3 nucleotides are TGTGCCAGCAGCTCAACGGGGACTAGCGGGGGTGGAAACACCGGGGAGCTGTTTTTT. Protein product: CASSSTGTSGGGNTGELFF.

This clone has just a few counts. This chain connects TRBV10-1 to TRBJ2-3; 14 nucleotides align to TRBD2. The CDR3 consists of 14 residues. The V segment lost 8 bases and the J segment 4 bases; nucleotides outside the gene matches: 2. The germline V gene encodes CDR1 WNHNN and CDR2 SYGVQD (reference sequence). The CDR3 DNA is TGCGCCAGCGGGACTAGCGGGAGAGCAGATACGCAGTATTTT. Its protein is CASGTSGRADTQYF.

The J gene is TRBJ1-4, the V gene TRBV6-5; TRBD1 might be the D (6 bases). The CDR3 length is 14 residues. Germline CDR1 and CDR2: MNHEY and SVGAGI. The germline V and J ends were trimmed by 5 bases and 5 bases, with 12 bases remaining between them. The chain's CDR3 is CASSRQGQNEKLFF. In DNA, the CDR3 is TGTGCCAGCAGTCGCCAGGGGCAAAATGAAAAACTGTTTTTT.

This sequence joins TRBV19 and TRBJ2-3; TRBD1 is a possible D gene (6 bases). V dropped 6 bases and J dropped 6 bases, with 13 bases sitting between them. Germline V gene sequence: CDR1 LNHDA, CDR2 SQIVND (reference sequence). The CDR3 contains 13 residues. The CDR3 loop reads CASSTGLGDTQYF. As DNA, the CDR3 is TGTGCCAGTAGCACAGGGCTCGGGGATACGCAGTATTTT.

This clone was seen a few times. The chain links TRBV4-1 to TRBJ1-2, with TRBD1 matching 8 bases. Germline V lookup: CDR1 MGHRA, CDR2 YSYEKL. The CDR3 runs to 14 residues. V lost 7 bases to trimming and J lost 8 bases; unmatched junction nucleotides: 12. The CDR3 coding sequence is TGCGCCAGCACCCTACAGGGGGGCTCTTACGGCTACACCTTC. Protein sequence: CASTLQGGSYGYTF.

This chain links TRBV5-1 with TRBJ1-3; D might be TRBD1 (5 bases). The CDR3 runs to 13 residues. Looked up from germline, CDR1 is SGHRS and CDR2 is YFSETQ. The V end was cut by 3 bases, the J end by 8 bases, with 12 bases between. CDR3 loop: CASSSEIGDTIYF. CDR3 DNA sequence: TGCGCCAGCAGCTCAGAAATAGGGGACACCATATATTTT.

The chain links TRBV5-4 to TRBJ1-2; D is possibly TRBD1 (5 bases). This CDR3 is 13 amino acids long. Trimming removed 6 bases at V and 2 bases at J, with 11 bases between. Per germline, CDR1 SGHNT and CDR2 YYREEE (reference sequence). CDR3 sequence reads: CASTRDGNYGYTF. CDR3 nucleotide sequence: TGTGCCAGCACGCGGGACGGAAACTATGGCTACACCTTC. Looking up the rest from reference TRBV5-4 and TRBJ1-2 gives the full variable domain: ETGVTQSPTHLIKTRGQQVTLRCSSQSGHNTVSWYQQALGQGPQFIFQYYREEENGRGNFPPRFSGLQFPNYSSELNVNALELDDSALYLCASTRDGNYGYTFGSGTRLTVV.

V gene TRBV5-4 combines with J gene TRBJ2-1; D call uncertain. The V and J ends lost 2 bases and 4 bases respectively, with 7 bases between them. The V gene's germline CDR1 is SGHNT and CDR2 YYREEE (reference sequence). The CDR3 has 13 residues. This chain's CDR3 is CASSLSQYNEQFF. The CDR3 DNA sequence: TGTGCCAGCAGCTTAAGTCAGTACAATGAGCAGTTCTTC.